This T cell receptor beta chain is drawn from a study of radiotherapy plus CTLA-4 blockade in lung cancer. Repertoires were generated with immunoSEQ multiplex PCR, while TCRdb's copy carries only in-frame clones and drops some. The data contain 90,000 or so clones, over 80% of them seen just once; the ten biggest clones take up 0.82%. The germline V and J ends were trimmed by 9 bases and 6 bases, with 14 bases remaining between them. The CDR3 totals 13 residues. Looked up from germline, CDR1 is MDHEN and CDR2 is SYDVKM. The sequenced sample was peripheral blood, obtained from a patient treated with radiotherapy plus ipilimumab. This receptor was identified in a human donor with non-small cell lung cancer who had stable disease on radiotherapy plus ipilimumab. This chain uses TRBV28 with TRBJ1-4; D is perhaps TRBD1 (6 bases). This chain's CDR3 is CASRGGSYEKLFF. The CDR3 DNA follows: TGTGCCAGTAGAGGGGGTTCGTATGAAAAACTGTTTTTT.